This entry lists 11 T cell receptor beta chains sequenced from one sample in a study of blood T cell repertoires in COVID-19. Sequencing was performed with immunoSEQ multiplex PCR; in TCRdb, only in-frame clones are kept and a portion is missing. Of about 140,000 clones in the sample, 75% to 85% are singletons; the top ten hold approximately 5%. Sample: peripheral blood. These receptors were collected from a woman aged 45-65 years with acute or convalescent COVID-19.

This clone occurred a few times. This chain connects TRBV10-3 to TRBJ2-1; TRBD2 agrees at 8 bases. CDR1 and CDR2 from the germline V gene are ENHRY and SYGVKD. Unmatched junction bases numbered 7, after V lost 4 bases and J lost 8 bases. The CDR3 is 14 amino acids. The DNA for the CDR3 is TGTGCCATCAGTGTTGGGACTAGTATCTATGAGCAGTTCTTC. It specifies CAISVGTSIYEQFF.

The chain links TRBV9 to TRBJ2-5; D is possibly TRBD2 (6 bases). CDR3 length equals 15 residues. Germline V gives CDR1 SGDLS, CDR2 YYNGEE. V lost 0 bases and J lost 4, with 13 bases in between. As DNA, the CDR3 is TGTGCCAGCAGCGTAGAGGGCCACGGGGGAGAGACCCAGTACTTC. Translation gives CASSVEGHGGETQYF.

This rearrangement joins TRBV11-3 to TRBJ2-2; 8 bases align to TRBD2. This CDR3 contains 16 residues. The V gene's germline CDR1 is SGHNT and CDR2 YENEEA. With 2 bases clipped from V and 2 bases from J, the junction kept 4 bases outside the gene matches. The CDR3 loop is CASSLQSGGNTGELFF. CDR3 nucleotide sequence: TGTGCCAGCAGCTTACAAAGCGGGGGCAACACCGGGGAGCTGTTTTTT. The complete variable domain, with remaining parts taken from reference TRBV11-3 and TRBJ2-2, reads EAGVVQSPRYKIIEKKQPVAFWCNPISGHNTLYWYLQNLGQGPELLIRYENEEAVDDSQLPKDRFSAERLKGVDSTLKIQPAELGDSAVYLCASSLQSGGNTGELFFGEGSRLTVL.

V is TRBV6-5 and J is TRBJ1-1, with D possibly being TRBD1 (5 bases). Trimming removed 0 bases at V and 1 base at J, with 6 bases between. Germline loops: CDR1 MNHEY, CDR2 SVGAGI. The CDR3 consists of 14 residues. CDR3 amino acids: CASSYSQGNTEAFF. As DNA, the CDR3 is TGTGCCAGCAGTTACTCGCAGGGGAACACTGAAGCTTTCTTT.

The gene calls are TRBV19 and TRBJ1-5, with 9 bases matching TRBD1. Germline lookup yields CDR1 LNHDA and CDR2 SQIVND (reference sequence). J lost 7 bases, V lost 4 bases, and 8 bases had no gene match. The CDR3 sequence is 15 residues long. The CDR3 is CASSSGQGQEQPQHF. CDR3 in DNA: TGTGCCAGTAGTAGCGGACAGGGGCAGGAACAGCCCCAGCATTTT. The whole variable domain, filled in from reference TRBV19 and TRBJ1-5, reads DGGITQSPKYLFRKEGQNVTLSCEQNLNHDAMYWYRQDPGQGLRLIYYSQIVNDFQKGDIAEGYSVSREKKESFPLTVTSAQKNPTAFYLCASSSGQGQEQPQHFGDGTRLSIL.

The CDR3 DNA follows: TGCGCCAGCAGCCGACTCGGGACTAGCTTCTACAATGAGCAGTTCTTC. Translated, it gives CASSRLGTSFYNEQFF. The chain recombines TRBV4-3 with TRBJ2-1; 9 bases fit TRBD2. The junction had 7 bases not matched to a gene; V was cut back by 4 bases and J by 3 bases. This CDR3 is built from 16 residues. The germline CDR1 and CDR2 sequences are LGHNA and YSLEER.

J is TRBJ2-7 and V is TRBV4-1, with D possibly matching TRBD2 (6 bases). V was cut by 4 bases and J by 6 bases, with 22 bases left in between. The CDR3 has 16 amino acids. Germline V gene data show CDR1 as MGHRA and CDR2 as YSYEKL. In DNA form, the CDR3 reads TGCGCCAGCAGCCTTGGAGGAGGGCTAGCCTTCGGCGAGCAGTACTTC. Translation gives CASSLGGGLAFGEQYF.

The rearrangement uses TRBV7-9 and TRBJ1-1, with D uncertain. Germline loops: CDR1 SEHNR, CDR2 FQNEAQ (reference sequence). V dropped 3 bases and J dropped 0 bases, with 8 bases sitting between them. This CDR3 region has 14 residues. CDR3 nucleotides: TGTGCCAGCAGCTTTTCCGAGATGAACACTGAAGCTTTCTTT. This translates into CASSFSEMNTEAFF.

J is TRBJ1-4 and V is TRBV10-1, with 8 bases that match TRBD1. V lost 9 bases and J lost 10; bases outside the gene matches: 7. The CDR3 sequence is 12 residues long. CDR1 and CDR2 from the germline V gene are WNHNN and SYGVQD (reference sequence). CDR3 coding DNA: TGCGCCAGTTCAGGAGACAGGGGAAAACTGTTTTTT. As protein: CASSGDRGKLFF.

The gene calls are TRBV7-9 and TRBJ2-2; D unresolved. The ends were cut back, 5 bases at V and 7 bases at J, with 8 bases in the middle. CDR3 length: 12 amino acids. In germline, CDR1 is SEHNR, CDR2 FQNEAQ (reference sequence). The CDR3 loop reads CASSPDFGELFF. CDR3 nucleotide sequence: TGTGCCAGCAGCCCTGACTTCGGGGAGCTGTTTTTT.

The rearrangement joins TRBV27 to TRBJ1-3, with D unresolved. This CDR3 contains 14 residues. Germline V CDR1 and CDR2: MNHEY, SMNVEV (reference sequence). The V gene lost 5 bases and the J gene lost 4 bases, with 12 bases spanning the gap. The CDR3 loop reads CASSVNYQGNTIYF. The CDR3, as DNA: TGTGCCAGCAGTGTCAATTACCAGGGAAACACCATATATTTT.